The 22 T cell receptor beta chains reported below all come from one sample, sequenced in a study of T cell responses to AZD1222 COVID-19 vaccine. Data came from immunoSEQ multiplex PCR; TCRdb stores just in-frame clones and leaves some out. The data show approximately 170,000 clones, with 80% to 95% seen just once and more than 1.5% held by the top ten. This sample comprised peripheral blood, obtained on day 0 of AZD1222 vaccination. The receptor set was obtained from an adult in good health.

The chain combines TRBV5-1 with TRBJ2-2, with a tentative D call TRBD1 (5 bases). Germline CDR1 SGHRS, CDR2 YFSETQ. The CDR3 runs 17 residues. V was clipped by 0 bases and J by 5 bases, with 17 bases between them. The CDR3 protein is CASSLAWSQVMTGELFF. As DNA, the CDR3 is TGCGCCAGCAGCTTGGCCTGGTCACAGGTTATGACCGGGGAGCTGTTTTTT. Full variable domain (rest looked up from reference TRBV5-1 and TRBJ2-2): KAGVTQTPRYLIKTRGQQVTLSCSPISGHRSVSWYQQTPGQGLQFLFEYFSETQRNKGNFPGRFSGRQFSNSRSEMNVSTLELGDSALYLCASSLAWSQVMTGELFFGEGSRLTVL.

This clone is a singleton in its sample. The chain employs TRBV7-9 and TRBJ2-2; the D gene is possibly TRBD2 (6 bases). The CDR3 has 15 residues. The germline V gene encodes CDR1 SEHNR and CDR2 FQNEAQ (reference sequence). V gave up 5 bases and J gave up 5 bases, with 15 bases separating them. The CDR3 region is CASSPPGVITGELFF. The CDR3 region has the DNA TGTGCCAGCAGCCCACCGGGAGTGATAACCGGGGAGCTGTTTTTT.

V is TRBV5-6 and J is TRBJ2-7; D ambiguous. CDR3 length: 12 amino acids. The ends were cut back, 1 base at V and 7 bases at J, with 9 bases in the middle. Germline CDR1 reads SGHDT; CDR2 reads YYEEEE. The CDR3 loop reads CASSLLVGEQYF. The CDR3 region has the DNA TGTGCCAGCAGCTTGCTAGTGGGGGAGCAGTACTTC.

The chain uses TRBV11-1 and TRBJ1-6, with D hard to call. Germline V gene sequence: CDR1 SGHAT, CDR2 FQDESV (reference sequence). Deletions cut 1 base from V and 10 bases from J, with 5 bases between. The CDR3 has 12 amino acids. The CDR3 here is CASSLGVSPLHF. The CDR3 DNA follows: TGTGCCAGCAGCTTAGGAGTCTCACCCCTCCACTTT. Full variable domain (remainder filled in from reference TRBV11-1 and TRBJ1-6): EAEVAQSPRYKITEKSQAVAFWCDPISGHATLYWYRQILGQGPELLVQFQDESVVDDSQLPKDRFSAERLKGVDSTLKIQPAELGDSAMYLCASSLGVSPLHFGNGTRLTVT.

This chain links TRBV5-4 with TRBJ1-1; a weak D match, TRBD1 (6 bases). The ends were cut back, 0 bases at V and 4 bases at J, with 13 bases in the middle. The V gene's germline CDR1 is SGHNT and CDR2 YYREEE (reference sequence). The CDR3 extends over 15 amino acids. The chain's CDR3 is CASSLETGLSTEAFF. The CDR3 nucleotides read TGTGCCAGCAGCTTGGAAACAGGGCTGAGCACTGAAGCTTTCTTT.

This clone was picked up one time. CDR3 protein: CASSPGARASNYGYTF. DNA for the CDR3: TGCGCCAGCAGCCCCGGAGCCCGAGCCTCTAACTATGGCTACACCTTC. This rearrangement joins TRBV5-1 to TRBJ1-2; D ambiguous. Germline V CDR1 and CDR2: SGHRS, YFSETQ. V lost 4 bases and J 0 bases, leaving 16 bases between the germline ends. The CDR3 consists of 16 residues.

The CDR3 nucleotides read TGTGCTAGTGGTTTAAACAGGATGAATGAGCAGTTCTTC. Its translation is CASGLNRMNEQFF. This chain uses TRBV12-5 with TRBJ2-1; the D gene is possibly TRBD1 (5 bases). This CDR3 has 13 amino acids. V was cut by 3 bases and J by 7 bases, with 10 bases left in between. Germline CDR1 and CDR2: LGHNT and FRNRAP.

For the CDR3, the DNA is TGCGCCAGCAGCCTGGCGGCTAATGAAAAACTGTTTTTT. As protein: CASSLAANEKLFF. The chain links TRBV4-1 to TRBJ1-4; no definite D call. Germline-derived CDR1 and CDR2 are MGHRA and YSYEKL. The CDR3 loop spans 13 amino acids. V was pared by 4 bases and J by 3 bases, with 6 bases between.

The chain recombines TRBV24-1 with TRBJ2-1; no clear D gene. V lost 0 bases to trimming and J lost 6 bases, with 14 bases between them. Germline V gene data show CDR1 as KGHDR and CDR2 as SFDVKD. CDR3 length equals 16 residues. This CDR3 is CATSDLRLNGGNEQFF. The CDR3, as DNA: TGTGCCACCAGTGATTTGCGCCTCAACGGTGGCAATGAGCAGTTCTTC.

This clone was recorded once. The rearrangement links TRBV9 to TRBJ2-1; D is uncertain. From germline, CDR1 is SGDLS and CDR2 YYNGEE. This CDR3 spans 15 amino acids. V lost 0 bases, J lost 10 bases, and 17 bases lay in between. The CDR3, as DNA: TGTGCCAGCAGCGTAGAGGTGACCGAATTTCGGGAGCAGTTCTTC. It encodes CASSVEVTEFREQFF.

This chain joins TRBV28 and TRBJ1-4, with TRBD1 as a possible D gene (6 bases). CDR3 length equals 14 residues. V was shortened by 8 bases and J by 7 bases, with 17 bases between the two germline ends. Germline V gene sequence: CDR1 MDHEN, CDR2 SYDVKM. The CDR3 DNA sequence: TGTGCCAGCGGCGAGGGGGTTCTCGGTGAAAAACTGTTTTTT. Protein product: CASGEGVLGEKLFF.

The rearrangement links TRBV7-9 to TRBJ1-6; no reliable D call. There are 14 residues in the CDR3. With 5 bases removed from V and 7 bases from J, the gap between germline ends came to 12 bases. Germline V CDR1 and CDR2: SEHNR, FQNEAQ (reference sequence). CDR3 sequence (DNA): TGTGCCAGCAGCGATACTGGGAAAAATTCACCCCTCCACTTT. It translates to CASSDTGKNSPLHF.

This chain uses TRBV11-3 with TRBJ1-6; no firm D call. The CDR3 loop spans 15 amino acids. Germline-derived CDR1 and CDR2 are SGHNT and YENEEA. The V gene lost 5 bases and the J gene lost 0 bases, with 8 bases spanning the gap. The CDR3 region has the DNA TGTGCCAGCAGCCGAGATAGCTCCTATAATTCACCCCTCCACTTT. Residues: CASSRDSSYNSPLHF.

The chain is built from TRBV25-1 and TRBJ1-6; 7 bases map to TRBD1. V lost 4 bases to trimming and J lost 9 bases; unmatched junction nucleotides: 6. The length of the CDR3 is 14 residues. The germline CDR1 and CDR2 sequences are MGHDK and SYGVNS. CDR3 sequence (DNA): TGTGCCAGCAGTGTTAGGCAGGGGGGTTCACCCCTCCACTTT. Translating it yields CASSVRQGGSPLHF.

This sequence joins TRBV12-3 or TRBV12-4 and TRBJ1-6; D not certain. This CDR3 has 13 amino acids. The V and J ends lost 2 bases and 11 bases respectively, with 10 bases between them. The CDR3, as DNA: TGTGCCAGCAGTTTAAGCCAGGCGGCACCCCTCCACTTT. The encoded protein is CASSLSQAAPLHF.

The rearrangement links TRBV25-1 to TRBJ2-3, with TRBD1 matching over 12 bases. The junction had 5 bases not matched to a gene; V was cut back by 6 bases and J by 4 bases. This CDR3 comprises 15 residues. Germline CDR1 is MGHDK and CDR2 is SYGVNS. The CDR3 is CASRGDRGRSDTQYF. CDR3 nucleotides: TGTGCCAGCAGGGGGGACAGGGGGCGATCAGATACGCAGTATTTT.

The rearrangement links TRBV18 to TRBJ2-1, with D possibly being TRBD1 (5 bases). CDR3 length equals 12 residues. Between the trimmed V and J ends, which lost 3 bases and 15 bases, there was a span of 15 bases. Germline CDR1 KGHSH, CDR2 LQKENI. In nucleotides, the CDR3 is TGTGCCAGCTCACCCCAACAGGACATGGCGTTCTTC. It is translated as CASSPQQDMAFF.

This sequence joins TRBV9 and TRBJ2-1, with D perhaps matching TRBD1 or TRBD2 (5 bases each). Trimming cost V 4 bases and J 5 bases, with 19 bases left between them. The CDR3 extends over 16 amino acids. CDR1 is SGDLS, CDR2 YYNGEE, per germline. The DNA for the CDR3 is TGTGCCAGCAGCACACAGTCGAACGGGGCGCACAATGAGCAGTTCTTC. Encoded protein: CASSTQSNGAHNEQFF.

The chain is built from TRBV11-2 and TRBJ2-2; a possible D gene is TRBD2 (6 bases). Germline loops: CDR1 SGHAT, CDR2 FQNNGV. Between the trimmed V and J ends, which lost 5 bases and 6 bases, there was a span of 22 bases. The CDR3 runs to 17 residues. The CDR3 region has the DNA TGTGCCAGCAGCCCCGGGACTCTCCCAAGGTCTGCCGGGGAGCTGTTTTTT. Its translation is CASSPGTLPRSAGELFF.

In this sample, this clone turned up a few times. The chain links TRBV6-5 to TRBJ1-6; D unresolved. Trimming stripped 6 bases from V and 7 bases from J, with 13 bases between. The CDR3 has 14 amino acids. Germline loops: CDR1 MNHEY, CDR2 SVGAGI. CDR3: CASRLLPRNSPLHF. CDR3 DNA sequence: TGTGCCAGCAGATTACTCCCGAGGAATTCACCCCTCCACTTT.

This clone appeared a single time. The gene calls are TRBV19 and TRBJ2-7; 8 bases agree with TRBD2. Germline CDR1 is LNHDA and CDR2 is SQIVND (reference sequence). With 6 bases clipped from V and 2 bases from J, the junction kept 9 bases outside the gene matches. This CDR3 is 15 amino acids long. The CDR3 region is CASRLTSGPTYEQYF. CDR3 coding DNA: TGTGCCAGTAGACTAACTAGCGGTCCAACCTACGAGCAGTACTTC. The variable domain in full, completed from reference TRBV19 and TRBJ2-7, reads DGGITQSPKYLFRKEGQNVTLSCEQNLNHDAMYWYRQDPGQGLRLIYYSQIVNDFQKGDIAEGYSVSREKKESFPLTVTSAQKNPTAFYLCASRLTSGPTYEQYFGPGTRLTVT.

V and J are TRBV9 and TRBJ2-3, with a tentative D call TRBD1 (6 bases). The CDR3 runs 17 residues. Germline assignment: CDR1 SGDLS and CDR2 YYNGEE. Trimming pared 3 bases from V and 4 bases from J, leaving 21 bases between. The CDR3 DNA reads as TGTGCCAGCAGCGCCCGTCAAGGACAGTCTGGCGCAGATACGCAGTATTTT. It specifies CASSARQGQSGADTQYF.